The 18 T cell receptor beta chains given below trace back to one sample, sequenced in a study of T cells in tumors after PD-1 blockade. Sequencing was performed with immunoSEQ multiplex PCR; in TCRdb, only in-frame clones are kept and a portion is missing. Found here are more than 40,000 clones, 79% of them singletons; the top ten hold 8.5% to 9%. The specimen comprised PBMCs, sampled before anti-PD-1 therapy. These TCRs come from a human donor with advanced basal cell or squamous cell carcinoma (not recorded which).

The chain combines TRBV28 with TRBJ1-6, with D unclear. This CDR3 has 15 amino acids. Trimming left V 3 bases short and J 5 bases short, with 11 bases between. Germline V gene sequence: CDR1 MDHEN, CDR2 SYDVKM. In nucleotides, the CDR3 is TGTGCCAGCAGTTTCGGAGGCAGAAATAATTCACCCCTCCACTTT. Encoded protein: CASSFGGRNNSPLHF. The full variable domain, with the rest looked up from reference TRBV28 and TRBJ1-6, is DVKVTQSSRYLVKRTGEKVFLECVQDMDHENMFWYRQDPGLGLRLIYFSYDVKMKEKGDIPEGYSVSREKKERFSLILESASTNQTSMYLCASSFGGRNNSPLHFGNGTRLTVT.

This chain links TRBV27 with TRBJ1-6, with D maybe TRBD1 (5 bases). CDR1 and CDR2 (germline): MNHEY, SMNVEV (reference sequence). This CDR3 has 15 residues. Between the trimmed V and J ends, which lost 0 bases and 7 bases, there was a span of 10 bases. The CDR3 reads CASSLSWDFNSPLHF. CDR3 DNA sequence: TGTGCCAGCAGTTTATCCTGGGACTTCAATTCACCCCTCCACTTT.

V usage is TRBV9 and J usage is TRBJ1-6, with D unresolved. Trimming shortened V by 0 bases and J by 5 bases, and 9 bases separated the two germline ends. Germline V lookup: CDR1 SGDLS, CDR2 YYNGEE. The CDR3 is made up of 15 amino acids. The CDR3 sequence: CASSVASSNNSPLHF. CDR3 coding DNA: TGTGCCAGCAGCGTAGCTTCTTCTAATAATTCACCCCTCCACTTT.

This clone appeared once. V usage is TRBV27 and J usage is TRBJ1-1; no reliable D call. Between the trimmed V and J ends, which lost 3 bases and 7 bases, there was a span of 15 bases. CDR3 size: 14 residues. Germline assignment: CDR1 MNHEY and CDR2 SMNVEV (reference sequence). The CDR3 reads CASSLDRSAREAFF. CDR3 DNA: TGTGCCAGCAGTTTGGATAGATCAGCGCGTGAAGCTTTCTTT.

This clone was seen a handful of times. The chain employs TRBV7-9 and TRBJ1-2; D is undetermined. V lost 8 bases to trimming and J lost 0 bases, with 4 bases between them. The CDR3 sequence is 11 residues long. Germline V lookup: CDR1 SEHNR, CDR2 FQNEAQ (reference sequence). The CDR3 reads CASGPNYGYTF. The CDR3 region has the DNA TGTGCCAGCGGCCCTAACTATGGCTACACCTTC.

The chain carries TRBV15 and TRBJ2-7, with 7 bases that match TRBD1. CDR1 LNHNV and CDR2 YYDKDF come from the germline V gene (reference sequence). V lost 0 bases and J lost 2; bases outside the gene matches: 4. The CDR3 runs 15 residues. CDR3 sequence (DNA): TGTGCCACCAGCAGAGAGACAGGGTTCACCTACGAGCAGTACTTC. Protein: CATSRETGFTYEQYF.

The table lists this clone with a count of one. The chain combines TRBV6-5 with TRBJ1-2; D gene ambiguous. Germline CDR1 is MNHEY and CDR2 is SVGAGI. The V gene lost 5 bases and the J gene lost 8 bases, with 9 bases spanning the gap. This CDR3 spans 11 amino acids. In nucleotides, the CDR3 is TGTGCCAGCAGTAACGGCCGGGGCTACACCTTC. Its translation is CASSNGRGYTF.

This clone ranks as medium-sized. V usage is TRBV18 and J usage is TRBJ1-3; 8 positions agree with TRBD1. The V and J ends lost 5 bases and 4 bases, in that order; junction bases with no gene match: 7. Germline CDR1 is KGHSH and CDR2 is LQKENI. The CDR3 is 15 residues long. Written as DNA, the CDR3 is TGTGCCAGCTCAGAGACCGCAGGGGGCGGAAACACCATATATTTT. This gives the protein CASSETAGGGNTIYF.

The genes are TRBV7-6 and TRBJ2-5; a possible D gene is TRBD1 (6 bases). The germline gives CDR1 SGHVS, CDR2 FNYEAQ. The CDR3 runs 16 residues. The ends were cut back, 1 base at V and 4 bases at J, with 16 bases in the middle. CDR3 sequence reads: CASSLGQGMARETQYF. In DNA, the CDR3 is TGTGCCAGCAGCTTAGGGCAGGGGATGGCTAGAGAGACCCAGTACTTC.

This clone was seen once. The chain is built from TRBV10-2 and TRBJ1-1, with D uncertain. The CDR3 runs 13 residues. The ends were cut back, 5 bases at V and 1 base at J, with 8 bases in the middle. The germline CDR1 and CDR2 sequences are WSHSY and SAAADI. The CDR3 here is CASSLQKNTEAFF. CDR3 nucleotide sequence: TGCGCCAGCAGTCTACAGAAGAACACTGAAGCTTTCTTT.

CDR3 protein: CSALKNQGQNYGYTF. For the CDR3, the DNA is TGCAGCGCCTTGAAGAATCAGGGGCAGAACTATGGCTACACCTTC. This chain links TRBV29-1 with TRBJ1-2, with a possible D match to TRBD1 (6 bases). Germline CDR1 is SQVTM and CDR2 is ANQGSEA. Trimming pared 7 bases from V and 2 bases from J, leaving 20 bases between. The CDR3 is 15 residues long.

V usage is TRBV5-1 and J usage is TRBJ2-3, with 16 bases that match TRBD2. CDR3 length: 17 residues. CDR1 and CDR2 (germline): SGHRS, YFSETQ. V shed 3 bases, J shed 0 bases, and the junction held 1 base outside the gene matches. The CDR3 nucleotides are TGCGCCAGCAGCTGGGGACTAGCGGGGGGGAGCACAGATACGCAGTATTTT. This encodes CASSWGLAGGSTDTQYF.

Points on this clone: This same CDR3 is encoded by further DNA sequences in the sample. V gene TRBV24-1 combines with J gene TRBJ2-3; D call uncertain. CDR1 is KGHDR, CDR2 SFDVKD, per germline. The CDR3 consists of 13 residues. V was cut by 3 bases and J by 9 bases, with 12 bases left in between. CDR3 sequence reads: CATSDRTEDTQYF. The CDR3, as DNA: TGTGCCACCAGTGATAGGACCGAGGACACGCAGTATTTT.

V and J are TRBV29-1 and TRBJ2-2; unclear D gene. The CDR3 length is 15 residues. The V gene's germline CDR1 is SQVTM and CDR2 ANQGSEA. Trimming left V 7 bases short and J 3 bases short, with 18 bases between. The CDR3 region is CSANSAQPDTGELFF. The CDR3 DNA is TGCAGCGCCAACAGCGCACAGCCAGACACCGGGGAGCTGTTTTTT.

V usage is TRBV18 and J usage is TRBJ2-7, with 9 bases aligning to TRBD1. The ends lost 4 bases at V and 6 bases at J; junction bases unmatched: 13. CDR1 is KGHSH, CDR2 LQKENI, per germline. The length of the CDR3 is 16 residues. The CDR3 nucleotides read TGTGCCAGCTCACTAGCTCCCGGGACAGGGACCTTCGAGCAGTACTTC. Its translation is CASSLAPGTGTFEQYF. Complete variable domain (other parts from reference TRBV18 and TRBJ2-7): NAGVMQNPRHLVRRRGQEARLRCSPMKGHSHVYWYRQLPEEGLKFMVYLQKENIIDESGMPKERFSAEFPKEGPSILRIQQVVRGDSAAYFCASSLAPGTGTFEQYFGPGTRLTVT.

There are a few counts of this clone. CDR3 DNA sequence: TGTGCCAGCAGTTACACCGCGGGACAGGGTATCTATGGCTACACCTTC. It encodes CASSYTAGQGIYGYTF. The V call is TRBV6-6, the J call TRBJ1-2; 9 bases match TRBD1. The germline V gene has CDR1 MNHNY and CDR2 SVGAGI (reference sequence). The V segment lost 2 bases and the J segment 4 bases; nucleotides outside the gene matches: 8. The CDR3 extends over 16 amino acids.

The V and J genes are TRBV10-3 and TRBJ2-1; D may be TRBD2 (5 bases). The CDR3 length is 13 residues. Trimming stripped 10 bases from V and 0 bases from J, with 10 bases between. CDR1 is ENHRY, CDR2 SYGVKD, per germline. CDR3 loop: CATAGVSYNEQFF. CDR3 DNA sequence: TGTGCCACCGCGGGCGTCTCCTACAATGAGCAGTTCTTC.

The J gene is TRBJ1-4, the V gene TRBV7-9; 7 positions match TRBD1. The V gene's germline CDR1 is SEHNR and CDR2 FQNEAQ (reference sequence). The CDR3 contains 14 residues. V lost 1 base and J lost 10; bases outside the gene matches: 6. The CDR3 DNA reads as TGTGCCAGCAGCTTAGGAGGGGGCGAAGGAAAACTGTTTTTT. It codes for CASSLGGGEGKLFF. The variable domain in full, with the rest retrieved from reference TRBV7-9 and TRBJ1-4, is DTGVSQNPRHKITKRGQNVTFRCDPISEHNRLYWYRQTLGQGPEFLTYFQNEAQLEKSRLLSDRFSAERPKGSFSTLEIQRTEQGDSAMYLCASSLGGGEGKLFFGSGTQLSVL.